Here is one T cell receptor beta chain with its context. What it binds is unknown. This CDR3 region has 14 residues. Germline-derived CDR1 and CDR2 are SNHLY and FYNNEI. Trimming took off 6 bases at V and 6 bases at J, with 15 bases between the two ends. 13 Jbeta primers and 60 Vbeta primers were used for the PCR. Measured with immunoSEQ multiplex PCR; TCRdb has only the in-frame clones, and not every one. The repertoire shows 90,000 to 150,000 clones; the top ten hold approximately 3.8%. This entry belongs to a study of cytomegalovirus exposure and HLA in healthy donors. General observations from the study: Sequencing depth roughly uniform across donors was assumed in presence/absence analyses. Later analysis demonstrated an association between a missense DCLRE1C variant and TCR beta V- and J-gene trimming. Reportedly, HLA-A and HLA-B alleles of most subjects were accurately predicted from TCR beta. Clonal expansion, a later analysis showed, was greater in HLA-associated TCR beta chains than in equally common others.

This clonotype originated in a man aged 18 to 30 in good health and CMV-seronegative. The genes are TRBV2 and TRBJ2-1; D possibly corresponds to TRBD2 (5 bases). Sequences were obtained from PBMCs. CDR3: CASRTGMNGNEQFF. The CDR3 DNA reads TGTGCCAGCAGGACGGGGATGAATGGCAATGAGCAGTTCTTC. The variable domain in full, with the rest retrieved from reference TRBV2 and TRBJ2-1, is EPEVTQTPSHQVTQMGQEVILRCVPISNHLYFYWYRQILGQKVEFLVSFYNNEISEKSEIFDDQFSVERPDGSNFTLKIRSTKLEDSAMYFCASRTGMNGNEQFFGPGTRLTVL.